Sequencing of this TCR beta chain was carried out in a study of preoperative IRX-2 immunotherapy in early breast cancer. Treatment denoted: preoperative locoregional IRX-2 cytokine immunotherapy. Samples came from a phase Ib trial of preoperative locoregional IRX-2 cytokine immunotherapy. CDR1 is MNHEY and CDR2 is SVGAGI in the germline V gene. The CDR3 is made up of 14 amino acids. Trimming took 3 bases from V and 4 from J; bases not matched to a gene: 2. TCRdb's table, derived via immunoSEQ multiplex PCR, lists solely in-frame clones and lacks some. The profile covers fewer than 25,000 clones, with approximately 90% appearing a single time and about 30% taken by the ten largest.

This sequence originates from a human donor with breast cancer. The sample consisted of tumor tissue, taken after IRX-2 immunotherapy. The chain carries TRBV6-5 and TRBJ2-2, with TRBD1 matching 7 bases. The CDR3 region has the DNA TGTGCCAGCAGTTATGGGACAGTCACCGGGGAGCTGTTTTTT. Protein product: CASSYGTVTGELFF.